These T cell receptor beta chains were read from a single sample in a study of blood T cell repertoires in COVID-19. Data came from immunoSEQ multiplex PCR; TCRdb stores just in-frame clones and leaves some out. Among roughly 400,000 clones listed, around nine tenths were seen once. The material sequenced was PBMCs or T cells enriched from blood (not recorded which). The receptors stem from a woman aged 18-29 years who had been exposed to COVID-19. The CDR3 runs from the conserved cysteine through the conserved F or W. Each record gives: clone size, D gene, J gene, V gene, CDR3 DNA, CDR3 protein. The D gene is left open where the match is weak. Some rows mark clone size as missing; the rest say once, few, many or name a class of expanded clone.

size: .
D: .
J: TRBJ1-5
V: TRBV10-3
DNA: TGTGCCATCTCTCAGGGAAACAATCAGCCCCAGCATTTT
CDR3: CAISQGNNQPQHF

size: .
D: .
J: TRBJ1-5
V: TRBV5-6
DNA: TGTGCCAGCAGCTTGGGAGGTGCGGTCCCCTATCAGCCCCAGCATTTT
CDR3: CASSLGGAVPYQPQHF

size: .
D: TRBD1
J: TRBJ2-7
V: TRBV28
DNA: TGTGCCAGCGGGACAGGACCTTACGAGCAGTACTTC
CDR3: CASGTGPYEQYF

size: .
D: .
J: TRBJ2-7
V: TRBV5-6
DNA: TGTGCCAGCAGCTTCTCCAGGTACGAGCAGTACTTC
CDR3: CASSFSRYEQYF

size: few
D: .
J: TRBJ1-1
V: TRBV28
DNA: TGTGCCAGCAGTTCAGACAGGAAAGCTGACACTGAAGCTTTCTTT
CDR3: CASSSDRKADTEAFF

size: .
D: .
J: TRBJ1-1
V: TRBV12-3/TRBV12-4
DNA: TGTGCCAGCGAAAACGGGGGAAACACTGAAGCTTTCTTT
CDR3: CASENGGNTEAFF

size: .
D: TRBD1
J: TRBJ1-5
V: TRBV27
DNA: TGTGCCAGCAGTCCCGGACAGGGGGGGACGCCCCAGCATTTT
CDR3: CASSPGQGGTPQHF

size: .
D: .
J: TRBJ1-2
V: TRBV19
DNA: TGTGCCAGTAGTCCCGACAGCTATGGCTACACCTTC
CDR3: CASSPDSYGYTF

size: .
D: TRBD1
J: TRBJ1-2
V: TRBV6-5
DNA: TGTGCCAGCAGTTACGCAGGACAGGTAGCCAGCTATGGCTACACCTTC
CDR3: CASSYAGQVASYGYTF

size: .
D: TRBD2
J: TRBJ2-3
V: TRBV7-2
DNA: TGTGCCAGCAGCTTTGCCTCGCTAGCGGGGGGCCGCACAGATACGCAGTATTTT
CDR3: CASSFASLAGGRTDTQYF

size: .
D: .
J: TRBJ1-2
V: TRBV4-2
DNA: TGTGCCAGCAGCCAAGAGGACAGTCTACCTAACTATGGCTACACCTTC
CDR3: CASSQEDSLPNYGYTF

size: .
D: TRBD2
J: TRBJ2-1
V: TRBV9
DNA: TGTGCCAGCAGCGGTAGCGGGGGGGATCACTACAATGAGCAGTTCTTC
CDR3: CASSGSGGDHYNEQFF

size: few
D: TRBD1
J: TRBJ1-1
V: TRBV29-1
DNA: TGCAGCGTTGAACCGACAGGGGGACACACTGAAGCTTTCTTT
CDR3: CSVEPTGGHTEAFF

size: .
D: TRBD1
J: TRBJ1-1
V: TRBV18
DNA: TGTGCCAGCTCCCGACAGGGGGGGGCCACTGAAGCTTTCTTT
CDR3: CASSRQGGATEAFF

size: .
D: .
J: TRBJ2-5
V: TRBV7-2
DNA: TGTGCCAGCAGCTTAGTGCAGGGCACCCTAGAGACCCAGTACTTC
CDR3: CASSLVQGTLETQYF

size: .
D: .
J: TRBJ1-5
V: TRBV1
DNA: TGCACCAGCAGCCCAGCAGGGTTTGAATCGTTTAGCAATCAGCCCCAGCATTTT
CDR3: CTSSPAGFESFSNQPQHF

size: .
D: .
J: TRBJ2-7
V: TRBV28
DNA: TGTGCCAGCAGTGGTGCCCAGGGTTCTCAGGAGCAGTACTTC
CDR3: CASSGAQGSQEQYF

size: .
D: TRBD1
J: TRBJ2-7
V: TRBV10-2
DNA: TGCGCCAGCAGCCGGACAGGGGCCTACGAGCAGTACTTC
CDR3: CASSRTGAYEQYF

size: .
D: .
J: TRBJ2-3
V: TRBV4-3
DNA: TGCGCCAGCAGCCAAGAAAAAATTTACGGGGATTTATTAGATACGCAGTATTTT
CDR3: CASSQEKIYGDLLDTQYF

size: .
D: .
J: TRBJ2-3
V: TRBV27
DNA: TGTGCCAGCAGTTCCCCGTCGGGAGCTTATAGCACAGATACGCAGTATTTT
CDR3: CASSSPSGAYSTDTQYF

size: .
D: .
J: TRBJ2-7
V: TRBV2
DNA: TGTGCCAGCAGTGCCGGGGGCGAGCAGTACTTC
CDR3: CASSAGGEQYF

size: .
D: .
J: TRBJ1-5
V: TRBV28
DNA: TGTGCCAGCAGGAAAAACGACGCGGGGGAGAGTCAGCCCCAGCATTTT
CDR3: CASRKNDAGESQPQHF

size: .
D: TRBD1
J: TRBJ2-7
V: TRBV27
DNA: TGTGCCAGCAGTAGGACAGGTGGCGAGCAGTACTTC
CDR3: CASSRTGGEQYF

size: .
D: .
J: TRBJ1-6
V: TRBV7-9
DNA: TGTGCCAGCAGCTTAGCGTACGGGGTACGGGCACCCCTCCACTTT
CDR3: CASSLAYGVRAPLHF

size: .
D: TRBD2
J: TRBJ2-1
V: TRBV29-1
DNA: TGCAGCGTTGGTTATCAGGGAGCGGGGGCAGCATCTGAGCAGTTCTTC
CDR3: CSVGYQGAGAASEQFF

size: once
D: TRBD2
J: TRBJ2-2
V: TRBV19
DNA: TGTGCCAGTAGTATATTTTCGGGGGGAGGGCCAAGCACCGGGGAGCTGTTTTTT
CDR3: CASSIFSGGGPSTGELFF

size: .
D: .
J: TRBJ1-4
V: TRBV4-1
DNA: TGCGCCAGCAGCCAAGATACCAGGGAAAAACTGTTTTTT
CDR3: CASSQDTREKLFF